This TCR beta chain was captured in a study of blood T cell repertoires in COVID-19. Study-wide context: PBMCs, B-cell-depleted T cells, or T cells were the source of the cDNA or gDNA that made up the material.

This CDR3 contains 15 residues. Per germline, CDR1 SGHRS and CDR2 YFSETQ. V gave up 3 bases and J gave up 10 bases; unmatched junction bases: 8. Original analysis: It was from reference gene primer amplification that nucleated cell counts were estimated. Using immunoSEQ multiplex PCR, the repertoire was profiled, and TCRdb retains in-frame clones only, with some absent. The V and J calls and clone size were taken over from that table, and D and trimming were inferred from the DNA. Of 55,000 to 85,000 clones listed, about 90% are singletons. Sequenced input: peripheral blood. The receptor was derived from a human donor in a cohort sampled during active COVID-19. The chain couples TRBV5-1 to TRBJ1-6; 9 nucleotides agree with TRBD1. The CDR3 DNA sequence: TGCGCCAGCAGCTCCGGGACAGGGCCGGGATCACCCCTCCACTTT. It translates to CASSSGTGPGSPLHF.